This T cell receptor (beta chain) stems from a study of T-cell reconstitution after alpha-beta-depleted transplantation in children. Preparing the TCRbeta library involved the use of unique molecular identifiers. TCRdb itself ran the PCR reads through MiXCR, one entry per CDR3 protein. This repertoire shows some 490,000 distinct CDR3 sequences, roughly an eighth found once; its top ten account for around 6.1%. In germline, CDR1 is ENHRY, CDR2 SYGVKD. V trimming: 4 bases; J trimming: 5 bases; junction bases outside the gene matches: 4. CDR3 size: 15 residues. Material: PBMCs from the stem cell graft donor, obtained from the stem cell graft. This clonotype was sampled from a human donor who donated a stem cell graft to a child with combined immunodeficiency. The rearrangement uses TRBV10-3 and TRBJ2-1; 11 bases line up with TRBD2. The CDR3 DNA sequence: TGTGCCATCAGTGGCTTAGCGGGGGGGAACAATGAGCAGTTCTTC. As protein: CAISGLAGGNNEQFF.